The rows below give T cell receptor beta chains drawn from one sample of a study of blood T cell repertoires in COVID-19. Libraries were prepared by immunoSEQ multiplex PCR; TCRdb keeps only in-frame clonotypes and omits some of them. The data show 490,000 or so clones, about nine tenths seen once. Sequencing was performed on PBMCs or T cells enriched from blood (not recorded which). Every receptor here comes from a woman aged 60-75 years who had recovered from COVID-19. Each CDR3 is given with its conserved first and last residue. A D gene is named only where the DNA matches it firmly. The size entry is marked missing in some rows and otherwise reads once, few, many or a size class.

cdr3_nt cdr3_aa clone_size j_call d_call v_call cdr3_length
TGTGCCAGCAGTTTAGGGGGCGGGTCCCAGTACTTC CASSLGGGSQYF - TRBJ2-5 - TRBV28 12
TGTGCCAGCAGCTTCGGACAGGGGAACACCTACGAGCAGTACTTC CASSFGQGNTYEQYF - TRBJ2-7 TRBD1 TRBV5-4 15
TGTGCCAGCAGCGGGGGGATCGCAGATACGCAGTATTTT CASSGGIADTQYF - TRBJ2-3 - TRBV5-6 13
TGTGCCTGGAGTCCCCGGACTGGCTCCTACGAGCAGTACTTC CAWSPRTGSYEQYF - TRBJ2-7 - TRBV30 14
TGTGCCACCAGTGAAAGCAGGGGTAGCAATCAGCCCCAGCATTTT CATSESRGSNQPQHF - TRBJ1-5 - TRBV24-1 15
TGTGCCAGTAGTATAGGGATCTTTGGGCAGGGAGGCCCTTATAGCAATCAGCCCCAGCATTTT CASSIGIFGQGGPYSNQPQHF - TRBJ1-5 - TRBV19 21
TGTGCCTGGATCCGAGCTCCTGGAAACACCATATATTTT CAWIRAPGNTIYF once TRBJ1-3 - TRBV30 13
TGTGCCAGCAGTTCACAGGGGAGGAATGAAAAACTGTTTTTT CASSSQGRNEKLFF - TRBJ1-4 TRBD1 TRBV27 14
TGTGCCAGCAGCTCCCCCGGACTCTCTAGCACAGATACGCAGTATTTT CASSSPGLSSTDTQYF - TRBJ2-3 - TRBV11-2 16
TGTGCCAGTAGTACGAACAGGGGGTCTGGACAGCCCCAGCATTTT CASSTNRGSGQPQHF - TRBJ1-5 TRBD1 TRBV19 15
TGTGCCAGCAGCTTAGATGGGACTAGCGGGGGCTACGAGCAGTACTTC CASSLDGTSGGYEQYF - TRBJ2-7 TRBD2 TRBV7-2 16
TGCGCCAGCAGCTTTCCCGGGAAGGGGGCGCCGAATGAGCAGTTCTTC CASSFPGKGAPNEQFF - TRBJ2-1 TRBD1 TRBV5-1 16
TGTGCCTTTACTCTTTCCGGACAGGGGGCGATTGGCTACACCTTC CAFTLSGQGAIGYTF - TRBJ1-2 TRBD1 TRBV30 15
TGTGCCAGCAGCGCCACGGGCTATGGCTACACCTTC CASSATGYGYTF once TRBJ1-2 - TRBV12-3/TRBV12-4 12
TGTGCCTATCGACCGGACAGGGGGCCGGACACCATATATTTT CAYRPDRGPDTIYF - TRBJ1-3 TRBD1 TRBV10-3 14
TGCGCCAGCAGCTTGGCGGGGGATAATGAAAAACTGTTTTTT CASSLAGDNEKLFF - TRBJ1-4 - TRBV5-1 14
TGTGCCAGCAGGTCTCCAGGGGGCGCGTACGAGCAGTACTTC CASRSPGGAYEQYF - TRBJ2-7 TRBD1 TRBV28 14
TGTGCCACCAGTGATTCCGGGACAGCCGACTACGAGCAGTACTTC CATSDSGTADYEQYF - TRBJ2-7 TRBD1 TRBV24-1 15
TGTGCCAGCAGCCACCCCGGAGGGTTACGGGAGACCCAGTACTTC CASSHPGGLRETQYF - TRBJ2-5 - TRBV11-2 15
TGTGCCAGCAGTACTCCGGGACAGGGGGACATTCAGTACTTC CASSTPGQGDIQYF once TRBJ2-4 TRBD1 TRBV6-5 14
TGTGCCAGCAGTTACCCTAGCAATGAAAAACTGTTTTTT CASSYPSNEKLFF - TRBJ1-4 - TRBV6-5 13
TGCAGCGTGCGGGGGGGCACTGAAGCTTTCTTT CSVRGGTEAFF - TRBJ1-1 - TRBV29-1 11
TGTGCCAGCAGTTTATCTCCAAGGGGCTACTATGGCTACACCTTC CASSLSPRGYYGYTF few TRBJ1-2 - TRBV27 15
TGTGCCAGTACCGACGGACCCACAGGGGTGTACAATGAGCAGTTCTTC CASTDGPTGVYNEQFF - TRBJ2-1 TRBD1 TRBV19 16
TGCGCCAGCAGCTTGTATCCCGGGACAGGGGGCACAGATACGCAGTATTTT CASSLYPGTGGTDTQYF - TRBJ2-3 TRBD1 TRBV5-1 17
TGCGCCAGCAGCTTGGAGTTTAGCGGGGGGCCCCCAGAGACCCAGTACTTC CASSLEFSGGPPETQYF once TRBJ2-5 TRBD2 TRBV5-1 17